This T cell receptor beta chain emerged from a study of blood T cell repertoires in COVID-19. Original data processing: Reference gene primers were amplified, and this amplification served to estimate nucleated cell counts. Generated by immunoSEQ multiplex PCR, the TCRdb table keeps only in-frame clones and is missing some. V and J calls and clone size are those listed in that table; D and trimming were worked out from the DNA. The table records around 150,000 clones, about 80% of them present only once. Germline V gives CDR1 SNHLY, CDR2 FYNNEI. The V end was cut by 6 bases, the J end by 2 bases, with 13 bases between. This CDR3 has 14 residues.

The sequenced sample was peripheral blood. J is TRBJ1-2 and V is TRBV2; D remains ambiguous. This clonotype was obtained from a man aged 45 to 65 with acute or convalescent COVID-19. CDR3 coding DNA: TGTGCCAGCAGGGAACAAGCGGTCAACTATGGCTACACCTTC. It codes for CASREQAVNYGYTF.